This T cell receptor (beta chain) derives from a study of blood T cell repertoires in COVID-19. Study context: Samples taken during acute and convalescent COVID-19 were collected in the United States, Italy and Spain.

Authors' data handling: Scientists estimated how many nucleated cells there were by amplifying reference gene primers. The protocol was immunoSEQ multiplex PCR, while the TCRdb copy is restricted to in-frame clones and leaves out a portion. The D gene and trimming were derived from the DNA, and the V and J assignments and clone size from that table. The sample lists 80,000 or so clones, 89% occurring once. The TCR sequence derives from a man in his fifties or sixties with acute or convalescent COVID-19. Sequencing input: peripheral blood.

This CDR3 is CASSLEAGVSYEQYF. In nucleotides, the CDR3 is TGTGCCAGCAGCTTAGAAGCGGGAGTATCCTACGAGCAGTACTTC. The rearrangement uses TRBV7-6 and TRBJ2-7, with TRBD2 identical over 8 bases. In germline, CDR1 is SGHVS, CDR2 FNYEAQ. Trimming cost V 1 base and J 1 base; bases outside gene matches: 3. The CDR3 loop spans 15 amino acids.